This T cell receptor (beta chain) was recovered during a study of blood T cell repertoires in COVID-19. Study as a whole: The study drew acute and convalescent COVID-19 samples from the United States, Italy and Spain.

In the original analysis: Amplification with reference gene primers provided the estimates of nucleated cell counts. Only in-frame clones appear in the TCRdb table, and some are missing; sequencing was by immunoSEQ multiplex PCR. The V and J calls and the clone size are those of that table, but D and trimming were determined from the DNA. The table has tens of thousands of clones, 89% seen once. The germline CDR1 and CDR2 sequences are LNHDA and SQIVND (reference sequence). CDR3 length: 12 residues. The V and J ends lost 3 bases and 8 bases, in that order; junction bases with no gene match: 1. The clonotype originates from a man aged 50-59 years with active COVID-19. Input material: peripheral blood. The chain employs TRBV19 and TRBJ2-1; TRBD1 aligns across 7 bases. DNA of the CDR3: TGTGCCAGTAGTATTAGGGGGCATGAGCAGTTCTTC. This sequence encodes CASSIRGHEQFF.